Listed here are 7 T cell receptor beta chains from one sample, sequenced in a study of T cells in narcolepsy. TCRdb's table, derived via immunoSEQ multiplex PCR, lists solely in-frame clones and lacks some. Among nearly 35,000 clones, 81% were seen once, and the ten largest hold 2.3%. Sequenced input: memory (CD45RA-) CD4+ T cells from blood. The receptors derive from a human donor in good health.

This chain uses TRBV7-2 with TRBJ2-5; perhaps TRBD1 as D (5 bases). Between the trimmed V and J ends, which lost 0 bases and 7 bases, there was a span of 9 bases. There are 13 residues in the CDR3. Germline loops: CDR1 SGHTA, CDR2 FQGNSA. In DNA, the CDR3 is TGTGCCAGCAGCTTAGCGCAGGGTGCGACCCAGTACTTC. Translation gives CASSLAQGATQYF.

This clone was counted once. The chain uses TRBV7-9 and TRBJ1-2; TRBD1 agrees at 9 bases. Trimming cost V 4 bases and J 3 bases; bases outside gene matches: 3. In germline, CDR1 is SEHNR, CDR2 FQNEAQ (reference sequence). This CDR3 is 14 amino acids long. The CDR3 is CASSSGQGYYGYTF. The CDR3 DNA reads TGTGCCAGCAGCTCGGGACAGGGTTACTATGGCTACACCTTC. Drawing the rest from reference TRBV7-9 and TRBJ1-2, the complete variable domain is DTGVSQNPRHKITKRGQNVTFRCDPISEHNRLYWYRQTLGQGPEFLTYFQNEAQLEKSRLLSDRFSAERPKGSFSTLEIQRTEQGDSAMYLCASSSGQGYYGYTFGSGTRLTVV.

The J gene is TRBJ2-7, the V gene TRBV6-6, with 9 bases aligning to TRBD2. The CDR3 extends over 15 amino acids. V gave up 0 bases and J gave up 6 bases; unmatched junction bases: 6. The V gene's germline CDR1 is MNHNY and CDR2 SVGAGI (reference sequence). The CDR3 nucleotides read TGTGCCAGCAGTTACTCGGGACTAGCCCCTGTCGAGCAGTACTTC. This gives the protein CASSYSGLAPVEQYF.

This chain uses TRBV2 with TRBJ2-5; TRBD1 is a possible D gene (5 bases). The CDR3 runs 14 residues. V lost 4 bases and J 4 bases, leaving 13 bases between the germline ends. The germline gives CDR1 SNHLY, CDR2 FYNNEI. The CDR3 region is CASSVQGRAETQYF. CDR3 DNA sequence: TGTGCCAGCAGTGTCCAGGGTAGGGCAGAGACCCAGTACTTC.

This chain joins TRBV30 and TRBJ2-3; D may correspond to TRBD1 or TRBD2 (7 bases each). CDR1 and CDR2 from the germline V gene are GTSNPN and SVGIG (reference sequence). The CDR3 contains 14 residues. Deletions cut 2 bases from V and 1 base from J, with 10 bases between. The CDR3, as DNA: TGTGCCTGGAGTCAGGGGGGGGGCACAGATACGCAGTATTTT. Residues: CAWSQGGGTDTQYF.

V usage is TRBV11-1 and J usage is TRBJ1-1; a possible D gene is TRBD1 (5 bases). The CDR3 length is 15 residues. In germline, CDR1 is SGHAT, CDR2 FQDESV (reference sequence). Between the trimmed V and J ends, which lost 1 base and 2 bases, there was a span of 11 bases. The CDR3 sequence: CASSLVGDPNTEAFF. The DNA of the CDR3 is TGTGCCAGCAGCTTAGTTGGGGACCCCAACACTGAAGCTTTCTTT.

The chain employs TRBV29-1 and TRBJ2-7, with 7 bases that match TRBD1. CDR1 SQVTM and CDR2 ANQGSEA come from the germline V gene. The length of the CDR3 is 13 residues. After removal of 4 bases from V and 2 bases from J, the junction contained 5 bases not matched to a gene. The CDR3 DNA follows: TGCAGCGTTGCCCCGGGACAGACCTACGAGCAGTACTTC. Translation gives CSVAPGQTYEQYF.